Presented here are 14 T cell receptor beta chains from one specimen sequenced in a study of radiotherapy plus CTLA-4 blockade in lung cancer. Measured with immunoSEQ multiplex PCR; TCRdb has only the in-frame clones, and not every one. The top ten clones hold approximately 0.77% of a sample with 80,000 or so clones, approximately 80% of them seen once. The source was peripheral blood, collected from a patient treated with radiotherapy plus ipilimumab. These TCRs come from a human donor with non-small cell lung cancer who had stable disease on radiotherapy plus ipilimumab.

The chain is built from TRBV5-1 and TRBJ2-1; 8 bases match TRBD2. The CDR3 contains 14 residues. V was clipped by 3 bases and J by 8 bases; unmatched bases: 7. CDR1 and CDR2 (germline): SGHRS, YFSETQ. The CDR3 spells CASSYGRAKDEQFF. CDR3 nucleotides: TGCGCCAGCAGCTACGGGAGGGCCAAAGATGAGCAGTTCTTC. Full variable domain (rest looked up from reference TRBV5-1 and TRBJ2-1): KAGVTQTPRYLIKTRGQQVTLSCSPISGHRSVSWYQQTPGQGLQFLFEYFSETQRNKGNFPGRFSGRQFSNSRSEMNVSTLELGDSALYLCASSYGRAKDEQFFGPGTRLTVL.

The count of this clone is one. CDR3: CASSLRGGMDYGYTF. In DNA, the CDR3 is TGTGCCAGCAGTTTGAGAGGGGGAATGGACTATGGCTACACCTTC. The chain is built from TRBV27 and TRBJ1-2; TRBD1 might be the D (6 bases). The V end lost 3 bases, the J end lost 3 bases, and 14 bases lay between the germline ends. This CDR3 is built from 15 residues. In germline, CDR1 is MNHEY, CDR2 SMNVEV (reference sequence).

CDR3 nucleotides: TGTGCCAGCAGCTTGGATTCCCGGACAGTTTACTACGAGCAGTACTTC. As protein: CASSLDSRTVYYEQYF. The V call is TRBV5-8, the J call TRBJ2-7, with a tentative D call TRBD1 (6 bases). The CDR3 runs to 16 residues. Germline CDR1 is SGHTS and CDR2 is YDEGEE. V was cut by 0 bases and J by 3 bases, with 16 bases left in between.

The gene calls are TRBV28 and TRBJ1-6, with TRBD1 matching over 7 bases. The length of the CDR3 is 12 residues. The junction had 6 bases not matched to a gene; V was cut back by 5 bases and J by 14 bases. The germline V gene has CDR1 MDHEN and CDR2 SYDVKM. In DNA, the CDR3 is TGTGCCAGCAGTCCGACAGGGATGACCCTCCACTTT. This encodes CASSPTGMTLHF.

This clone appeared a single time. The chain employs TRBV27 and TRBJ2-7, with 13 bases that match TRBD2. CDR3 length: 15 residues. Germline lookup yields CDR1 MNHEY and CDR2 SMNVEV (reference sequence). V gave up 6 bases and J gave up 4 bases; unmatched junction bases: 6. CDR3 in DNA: TGTGCCAGCAGCTCCTGGACTAGCGGGAGTTACGAGCAGTACTTC. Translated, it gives CASSSWTSGSYEQYF.

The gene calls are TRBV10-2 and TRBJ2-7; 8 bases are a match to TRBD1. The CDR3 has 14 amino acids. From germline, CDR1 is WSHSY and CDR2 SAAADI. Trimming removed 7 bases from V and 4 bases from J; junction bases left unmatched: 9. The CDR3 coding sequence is TGCGCCAGCATCCGGACAGGGAGGAGGTACGAGCAGTACTTC. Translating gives CASIRTGRRYEQYF.

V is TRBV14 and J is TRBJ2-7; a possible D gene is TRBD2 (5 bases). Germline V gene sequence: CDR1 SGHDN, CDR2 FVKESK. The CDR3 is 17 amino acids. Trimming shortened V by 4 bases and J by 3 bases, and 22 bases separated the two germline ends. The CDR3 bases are TGTGCCAGCAGCCGAGGAGGCGGTGGCGGGTCCAGCTACGAGCAGTACTTC. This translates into CASSRGGGGGSSYEQYF. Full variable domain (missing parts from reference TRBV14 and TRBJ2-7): EAGVTQFPSHSVIEKGQTVTLRCDPISGHDNLYWYRRVMGKEIKFLLHFVKESKQDESGMPNNRFLAERTGGTYSTLKVQPAELEDSGVYFCASSRGGGGGSSYEQYFGPGTRLTVT.

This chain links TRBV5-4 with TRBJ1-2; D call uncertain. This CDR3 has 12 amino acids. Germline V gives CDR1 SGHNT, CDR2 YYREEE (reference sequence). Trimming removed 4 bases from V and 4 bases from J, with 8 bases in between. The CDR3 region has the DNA TGTGCCAGCAGCCCGGGCCGCTATGGCTACACCTTC. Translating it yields CASSPGRYGYTF.

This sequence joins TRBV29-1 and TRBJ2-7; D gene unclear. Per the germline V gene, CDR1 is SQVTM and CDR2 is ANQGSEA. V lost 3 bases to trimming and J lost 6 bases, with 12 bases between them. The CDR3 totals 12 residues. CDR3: CSVETDTLEQYF. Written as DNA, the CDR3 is TGCAGCGTTGAGACCGACACCCTCGAGCAGTACTTC.

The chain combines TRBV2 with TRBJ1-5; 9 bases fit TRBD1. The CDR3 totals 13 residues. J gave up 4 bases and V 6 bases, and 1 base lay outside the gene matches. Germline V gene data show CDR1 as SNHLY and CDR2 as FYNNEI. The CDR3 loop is CASRGTGNQPQHF. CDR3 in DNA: TGTGCCAGCAGGGGGACAGGGAATCAGCCCCAGCATTTT.

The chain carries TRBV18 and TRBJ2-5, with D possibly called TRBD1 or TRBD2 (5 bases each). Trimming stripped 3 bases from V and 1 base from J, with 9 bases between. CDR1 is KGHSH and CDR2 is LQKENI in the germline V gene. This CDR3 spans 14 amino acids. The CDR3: CASSPGASQETQYF. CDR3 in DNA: TGTGCCAGCTCACCCGGGGCTTCCCAAGAGACCCAGTACTTC.

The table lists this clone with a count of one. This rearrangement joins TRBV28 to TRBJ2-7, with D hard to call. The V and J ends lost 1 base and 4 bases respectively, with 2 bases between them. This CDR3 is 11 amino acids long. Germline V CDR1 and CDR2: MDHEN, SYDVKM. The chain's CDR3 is CASSLLYEQYF. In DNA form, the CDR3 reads TGTGCCAGCAGTTTATTGTACGAGCAGTACTTC.

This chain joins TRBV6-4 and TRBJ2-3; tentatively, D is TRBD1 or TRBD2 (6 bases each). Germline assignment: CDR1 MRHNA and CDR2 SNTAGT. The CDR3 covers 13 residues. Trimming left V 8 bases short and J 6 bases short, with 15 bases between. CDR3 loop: CASGGDTDDTQYF. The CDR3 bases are TGTGCCAGCGGAGGGGACACGGACGATACGCAGTATTTT.

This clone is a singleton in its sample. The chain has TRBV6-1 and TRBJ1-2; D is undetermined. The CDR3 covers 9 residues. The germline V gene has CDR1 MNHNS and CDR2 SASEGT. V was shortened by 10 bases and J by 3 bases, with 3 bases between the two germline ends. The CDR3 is CATDYGYTF. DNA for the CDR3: TGTGCCACTGACTATGGCTACACCTTC.